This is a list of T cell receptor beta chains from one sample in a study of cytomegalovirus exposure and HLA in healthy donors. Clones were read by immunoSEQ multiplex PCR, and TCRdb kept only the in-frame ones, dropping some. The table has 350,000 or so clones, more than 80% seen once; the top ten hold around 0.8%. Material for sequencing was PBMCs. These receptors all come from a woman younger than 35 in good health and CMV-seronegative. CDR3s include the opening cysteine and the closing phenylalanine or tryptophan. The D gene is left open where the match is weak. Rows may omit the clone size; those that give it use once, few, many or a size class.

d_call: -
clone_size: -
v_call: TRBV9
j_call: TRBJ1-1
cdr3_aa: CASSPEVVTRAEAFF
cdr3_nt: TGTGCCAGCAGCCCCGAGGTTGTCACCCGAGCTGAAGCTTTCTTT

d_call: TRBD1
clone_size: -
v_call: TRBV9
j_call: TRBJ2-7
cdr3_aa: CASSATGQFYEQYF
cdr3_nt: TGTGCCAGCAGCGCAACGGGACAGTTCTACGAGCAGTACTTC

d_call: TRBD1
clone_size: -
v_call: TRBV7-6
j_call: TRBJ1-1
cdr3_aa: CASSLEGTGVTEAFF
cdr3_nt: TGTGCCAGCAGCTTAGAAGGGACAGGGGTGACTGAAGCTTTCTTT

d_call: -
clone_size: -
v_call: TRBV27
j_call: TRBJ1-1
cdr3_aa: CASREQGANTEAFF
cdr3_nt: TGTGCCAGCAGAGAACAGGGAGCGAACACTGAAGCTTTCTTT

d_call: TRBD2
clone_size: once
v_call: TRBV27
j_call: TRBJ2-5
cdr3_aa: CASSSRLAGGPSGETQYF
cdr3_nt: TGTGCCAGCAGTTCCCGACTAGCGGGAGGACCGAGCGGGGAGACCCAGTACTTC

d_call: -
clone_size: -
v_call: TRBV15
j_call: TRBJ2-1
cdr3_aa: CATSRASVEQFF
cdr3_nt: TGTGCCACCAGCAGGGCTAGCGTTGAGCAGTTCTTC

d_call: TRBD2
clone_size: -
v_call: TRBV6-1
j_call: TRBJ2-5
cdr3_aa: CASSPGGVETQYF
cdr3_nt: TGTGCCAGCAGCCCGGGGGGGGTAGAGACCCAGTACTTC

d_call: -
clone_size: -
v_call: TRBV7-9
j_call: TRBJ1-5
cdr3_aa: CASSLGGSVGNQPQHF
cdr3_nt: TGTGCCAGCAGCTTAGGCGGCAGTGTGGGTAATCAGCCCCAGCATTTT

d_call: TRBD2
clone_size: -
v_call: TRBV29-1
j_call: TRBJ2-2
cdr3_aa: CSAKGPTSGIVDGELVF
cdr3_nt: TGCAGCGCCAAGGGGCCGACTAGCGGGATTGTGGACGGGGAGCTGGTTTTT

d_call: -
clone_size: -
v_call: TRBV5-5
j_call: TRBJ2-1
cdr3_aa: CASRTLEGSSYNEQFF
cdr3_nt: TGTGCCAGCAGAACCCTGGAGGGGAGCTCCTACAATGAGCAGTTCTTC

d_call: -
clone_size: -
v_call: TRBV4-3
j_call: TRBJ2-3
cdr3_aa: CASSQEVTSTDTQYF
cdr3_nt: TGCGCCAGCAGCCAAGAGGTTACTAGCACAGATACGCAGTATTTT

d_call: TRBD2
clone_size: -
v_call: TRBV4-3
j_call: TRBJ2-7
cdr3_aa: CASSQAFLAGASYEQYF
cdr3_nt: TGCGCCAGCAGCCAAGCGTTTCTAGCGGGGGCCTCCTACGAGCAGTACTTC

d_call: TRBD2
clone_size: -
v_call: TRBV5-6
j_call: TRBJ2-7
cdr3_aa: CASSGGLGSYEQYF
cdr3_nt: TGTGCCAGCAGCGGAGGACTAGGTTCCTACGAGCAGTACTTC

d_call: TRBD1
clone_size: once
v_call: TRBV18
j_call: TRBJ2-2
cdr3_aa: CASSSGQGAGGELFF
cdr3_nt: TGTGCCAGCTCATCCGGACAGGGGGCTGGCGGGGAGCTGTTTTTT

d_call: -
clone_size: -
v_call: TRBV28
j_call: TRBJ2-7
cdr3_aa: CASSLSQSYEQYF
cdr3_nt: TGTGCCAGCAGTTTAAGCCAATCCTACGAGCAGTACTTC

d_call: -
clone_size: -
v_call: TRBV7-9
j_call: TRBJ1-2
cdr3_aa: CASSLEGDYGYTF
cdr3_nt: TGTGCCAGCAGCTTAGAAGGGGACTATGGCTACACCTTC

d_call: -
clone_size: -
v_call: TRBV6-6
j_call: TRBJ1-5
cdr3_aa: CASNLIGQPQHF
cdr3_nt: TGTGCCAGCAATCTCATCGGTCAGCCCCAGCATTTT

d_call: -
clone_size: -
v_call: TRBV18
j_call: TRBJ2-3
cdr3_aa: CASSPQEDPRSVDTQYF
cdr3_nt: TGTGCCAGCTCACCCCAGGAGGACCCGAGAAGTGTAGATACGCAGTATTTT

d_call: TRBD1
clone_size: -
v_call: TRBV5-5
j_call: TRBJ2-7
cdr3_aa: CASSRGQDSYEQYF
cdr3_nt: TGTGCCAGCAGCCGGGGACAGGATTCCTACGAGCAGTACTTC

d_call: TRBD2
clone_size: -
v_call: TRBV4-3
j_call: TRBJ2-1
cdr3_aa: CASSPLAGGPNEQFF
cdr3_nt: TGCGCCAGCAGCCCGTTAGCGGGAGGGCCAAATGAGCAGTTCTTC

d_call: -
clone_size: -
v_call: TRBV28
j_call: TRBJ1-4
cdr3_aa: CATVTGSSEKLFF
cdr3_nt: TGTGCCACCGTAACAGGGTCCTCTGAAAAACTGTTTTTT

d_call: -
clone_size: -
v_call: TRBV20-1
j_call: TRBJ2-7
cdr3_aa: CSVPFSYEQYF
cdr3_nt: TGCAGTGTTCCTTTTAGCTACGAGCAGTACTTC

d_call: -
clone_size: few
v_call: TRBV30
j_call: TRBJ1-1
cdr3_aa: CAWSVTALNTEAFF
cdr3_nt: TGTGCCTGGAGTGTGACAGCCTTGAACACTGAAGCTTTCTTT

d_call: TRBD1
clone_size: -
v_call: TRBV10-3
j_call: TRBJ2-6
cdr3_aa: CAISEHSGQAGSGANVLTF
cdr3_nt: TGTGCCATCAGTGAGCATTCGGGACAGGCTGGCTCTGGGGCCAACGTCCTGACTTTC

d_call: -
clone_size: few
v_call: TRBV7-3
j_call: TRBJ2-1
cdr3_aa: CASSRSRDGTNEQFF
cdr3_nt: TGTGCCAGCAGCCGTTCCAGGGATGGCACTAATGAGCAGTTCTTC

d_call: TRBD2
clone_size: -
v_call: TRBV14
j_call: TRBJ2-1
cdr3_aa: CASSQDPGLASYNEQFF
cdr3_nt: TGTGCCAGCAGCCAAGATCCGGGACTAGCTTCCTACAATGAGCAGTTCTTC

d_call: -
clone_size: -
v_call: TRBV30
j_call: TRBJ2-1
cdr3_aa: CAWSAQGYEQFF
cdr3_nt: TGTGCCTGGAGTGCCCAGGGGTATGAGCAGTTCTTC

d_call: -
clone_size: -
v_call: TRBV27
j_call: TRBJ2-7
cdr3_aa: CASSRLASPYEQYF
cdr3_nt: TGTGCCAGCAGTAGGCTAGCGTCACCCTACGAGCAGTACTTC

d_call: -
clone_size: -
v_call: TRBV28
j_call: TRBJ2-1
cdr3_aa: CASSPTDSNEQFF
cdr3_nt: TGTGCCAGCAGCCCCACGGACAGCAATGAGCAGTTCTTC

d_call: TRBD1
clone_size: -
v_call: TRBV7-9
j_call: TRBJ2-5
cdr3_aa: CASSLNMPMTGFVQETQYF
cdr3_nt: TGTGCCAGCAGCTTAAATATGCCTATGACAGGGTTCGTTCAAGAGACCCAGTACTTC

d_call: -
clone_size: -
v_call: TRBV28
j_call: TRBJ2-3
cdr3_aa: CASSPGGASTDTQYF
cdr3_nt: TGTGCCAGCAGCCCTGGAGGGGCGAGCACAGATACGCAGTATTTT

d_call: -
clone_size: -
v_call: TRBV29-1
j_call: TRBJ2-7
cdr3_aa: CSVEGQQGYEQYF
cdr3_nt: TGCAGCGTTGAAGGGCAGCAGGGCTACGAGCAGTACTTC

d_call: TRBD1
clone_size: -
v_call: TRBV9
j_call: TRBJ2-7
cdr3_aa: CASSATHRGDYEQYF
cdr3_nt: TGTGCCAGCAGCGCCACCCACAGGGGAGACTACGAGCAGTACTTC

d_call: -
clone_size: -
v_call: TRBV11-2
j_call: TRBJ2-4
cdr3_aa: CASSPRLLENIQYF
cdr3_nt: TGTGCCAGCAGCCCGAGACTTTTAGAAAACATTCAGTACTTC

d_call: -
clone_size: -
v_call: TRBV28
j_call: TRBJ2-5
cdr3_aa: CASSFSSQETQYF
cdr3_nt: TGTGCCAGCAGTTTTAGCAGCCAAGAGACCCAGTACTTC